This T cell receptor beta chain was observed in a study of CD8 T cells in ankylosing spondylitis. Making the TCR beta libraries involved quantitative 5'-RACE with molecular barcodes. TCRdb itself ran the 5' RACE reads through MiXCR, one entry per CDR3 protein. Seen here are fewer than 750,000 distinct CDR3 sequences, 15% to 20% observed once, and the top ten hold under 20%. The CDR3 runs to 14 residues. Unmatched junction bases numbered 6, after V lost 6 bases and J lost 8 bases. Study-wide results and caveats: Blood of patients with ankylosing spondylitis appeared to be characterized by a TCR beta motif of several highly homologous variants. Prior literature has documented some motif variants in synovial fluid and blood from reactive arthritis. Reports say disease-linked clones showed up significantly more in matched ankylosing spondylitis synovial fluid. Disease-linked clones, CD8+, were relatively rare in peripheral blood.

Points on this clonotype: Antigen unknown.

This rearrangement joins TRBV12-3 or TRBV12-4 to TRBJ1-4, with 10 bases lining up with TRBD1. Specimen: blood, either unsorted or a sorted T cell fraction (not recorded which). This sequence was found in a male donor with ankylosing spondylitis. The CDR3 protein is CASRPGTGAEKLFF. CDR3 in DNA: TGTGCCAGCAGACCCGGGACAGGGGCCGAAAAACTGTTTTTT.